This entry features one T cell receptor beta chain sequence. The antigen this receptor binds is unknown. Per-base qualities were not stored, and no clone one base away is much larger. The CDR3 has 15 amino acids, counting the end cysteine and phenylalanine. Kept here is only the CDR3 DNA, which spans 45 bases and is read in frame from base 1. Taken from the germline V gene (reference sequence), the CDR1 and CDR2 loops are SEHNR and FQNEAQ. Compared with germline, V lacks 8 bases and J lacks 2 bases; bases without a gene match: 7. Donors were 30 to 45 systemically healthy Caucasian individuals from Russia aged roughly 6 to 100 years. Each donor gave roughly 9.5 milliliters of peripheral blood, collected into EDTA-treated Vacutainer tubes. Ficoll-Paque density-gradient centrifugation was used to isolate PBMCs, with at least 6.5 million per sample. Trizol reagent was used to extract total RNA from the PBMCs, yielding at least 6 micrograms per sample. For every donor, an aliquot of PBMCs went through flow cytometry to measure the percentages of naive CD45RAhigh/CD27high T cells.

The sample belongs to a study of blood T cells in healthy people across ages (dated by TCRdb to 2015 to 2017). With regard to the full study: In model experiments, roughly one uniquely barcoded TCR beta cDNA molecule per two T cells was captured by template switching. Using the same blood draw, the study looked at two additional independent replicas of 1 million unique cDNA reads for two donors, one aged 18 to 30 and the other aged 80 or older. Donors of different ages were randomly distributed across sequencing lanes to avoid experimental bias. Using deep sequencing normalized with unique cDNA molecular identifiers, the study measured how TCR beta repertoire diversity changes with age. Donors were grouped into four age groups: young (average 16 years), middle-aged (roughly 37), aged (around 60) and long-lived (approximately 78). Beyond this particular receptor, the publication reports: Conclusive comparison of naive and antigen-experienced compartments was prevented by the profiling of bulk unsorted PBMCs. Estimates of total diversity based on one million sequenced T cells were considered lower bounds and underestimates. Observed TCR beta diversity per million T cells fell roughly linearly with age, and a significant reduction was already apparent by age around 40. A strong correlation was found between observed TCR beta diversity and the percentage of naive T cells measured by flow cytometry. The long-lived group showed more naive CD4+ T cells, fewer expanded clones and increased TCR diversity than the aged group, suggesting age selection. Because the CMV infection status of the donors was unknown, age-related changes in expanded clonotypes may potentially have been confounded.

Libraries were made using 5' RACE. Sequencing was carried out with an Illumina HiSeq 2500. A second PCR of about 7 to 12 cycles was performed with a sample-barcoded 5' primer and a J-beta primer mix. Each TCR beta cDNA molecule received a unique molecular identifier from a template-switch 5' adaptor carrying 12 random nucleotides. Each sample yielded at least 3 million CDR3-containing paired-end reads. The Mint cDNA synthesis kit, primed by a TRBC-specific oligonucleotide, was used to synthesize first-strand cDNA from all RNA. After uracil-DNA glycosylase treatment, a first 18-cycle PCR used universal primers M1SS and BC2_uni_R on all cDNA. In the source study's methods: For normalization, 1 million high-quality reads were randomly selected from each sample, with every read carrying a distinct molecular identifier. Instead of being binned into consensus sequences, reads that shared molecular identifiers were thrown out. MiTCR, with a Q25 quality threshold and the strictest error-elimination algorithm, was used for CDR3 identification, clonotype clustering and error correction. A nonparametric unseen species model using Euler transformation provided a lower-bound estimate of total TCR beta diversity. TCRdb trimmed public reads at Q25 via fastp, called clones via MiXCR and kept in-frame beta chains. Records with the same CDR3 protein are collapsed into one entry carrying the most frequent genes and DNA. The V and J calls follow TCRdb's processing rather than the paper's. A total of hundreds of thousands of distinct CDR3 sequences appear in this sample, roughly 44% of them only once. The biggest ten clones account for under 20% of the sample.

The sequencing sample was made of blood. This TCR came from a man aged 55 to 70 in good health. In this chain, TRBV7-9 is recombined with TRBJ2-2; TRBD1 fits 8 bases in the junction. The CDR3 protein is CASLRPGGNTGELFF. The DNA sequence is TGTGCCAGCCTCCGGCCAGGGGGCAACACCGGGGAGCTGTTTTTT. Outside the CDR3, residues come from the reference TRBV7-9 and TRBJ2-2 proteins, so the full variable domain is: DTGVSQNPRHKITKRGQNVTFRCDPISEHNRLYWYRQTLGQGPEFLTYFQNEAQLEKSRLLSDRFSAERPKGSFSTLEIQRTEQGDSAMYLCASLRPGGNTGELFFGEGSRLTVL.